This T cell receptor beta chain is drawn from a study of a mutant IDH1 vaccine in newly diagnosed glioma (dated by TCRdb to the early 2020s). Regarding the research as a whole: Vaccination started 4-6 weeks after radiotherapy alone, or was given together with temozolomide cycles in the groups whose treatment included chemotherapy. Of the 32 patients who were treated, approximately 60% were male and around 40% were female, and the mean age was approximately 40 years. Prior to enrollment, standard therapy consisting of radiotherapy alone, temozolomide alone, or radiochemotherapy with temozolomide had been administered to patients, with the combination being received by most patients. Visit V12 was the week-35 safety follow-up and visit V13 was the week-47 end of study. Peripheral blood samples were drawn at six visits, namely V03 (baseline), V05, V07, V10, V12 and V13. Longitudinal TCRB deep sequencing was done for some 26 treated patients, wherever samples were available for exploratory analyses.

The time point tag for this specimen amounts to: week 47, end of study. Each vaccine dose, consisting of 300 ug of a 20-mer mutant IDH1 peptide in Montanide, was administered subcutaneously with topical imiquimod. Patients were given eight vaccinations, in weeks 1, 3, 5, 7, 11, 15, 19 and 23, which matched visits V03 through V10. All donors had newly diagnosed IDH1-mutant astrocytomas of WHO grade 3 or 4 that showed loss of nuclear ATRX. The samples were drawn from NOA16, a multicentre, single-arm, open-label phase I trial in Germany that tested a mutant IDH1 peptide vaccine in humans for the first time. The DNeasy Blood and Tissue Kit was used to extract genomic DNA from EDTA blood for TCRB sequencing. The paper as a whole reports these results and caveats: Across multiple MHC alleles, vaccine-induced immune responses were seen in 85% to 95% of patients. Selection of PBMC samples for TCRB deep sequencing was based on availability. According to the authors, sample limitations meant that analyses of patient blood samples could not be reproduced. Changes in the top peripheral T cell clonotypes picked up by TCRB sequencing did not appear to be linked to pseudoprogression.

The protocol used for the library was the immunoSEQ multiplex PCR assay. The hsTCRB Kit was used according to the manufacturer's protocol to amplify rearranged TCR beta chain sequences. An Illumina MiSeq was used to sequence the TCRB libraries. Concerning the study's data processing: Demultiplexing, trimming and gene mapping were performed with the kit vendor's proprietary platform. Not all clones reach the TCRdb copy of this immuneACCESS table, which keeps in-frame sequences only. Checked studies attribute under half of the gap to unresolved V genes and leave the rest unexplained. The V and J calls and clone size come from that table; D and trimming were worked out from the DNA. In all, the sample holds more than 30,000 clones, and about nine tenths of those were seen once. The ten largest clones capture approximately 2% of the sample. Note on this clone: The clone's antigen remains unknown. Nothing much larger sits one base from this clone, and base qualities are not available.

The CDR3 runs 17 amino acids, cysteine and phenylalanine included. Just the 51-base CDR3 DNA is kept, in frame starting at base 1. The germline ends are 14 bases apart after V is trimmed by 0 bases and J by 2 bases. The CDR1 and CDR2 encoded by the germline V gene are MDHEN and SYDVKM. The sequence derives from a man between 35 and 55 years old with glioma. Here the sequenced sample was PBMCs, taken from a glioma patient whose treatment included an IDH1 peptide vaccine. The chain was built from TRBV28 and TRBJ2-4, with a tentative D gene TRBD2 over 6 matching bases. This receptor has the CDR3 CASSLWSGAASKNIQYF. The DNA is TGTGCCAGCAGTTTATGGTCGGGAGCGGCCTCCAAAAACATTCAGTACTTC.